This T cell receptor (beta chain) was captured by sequencing in a study of shared clonotypes between healthy human individuals. Points from the study as a whole: The sharing of about 5.3% of naive CD4 clonotypes was seen across a few donors. It was anticipated that sequencing depth would influence how many clonotypes donors shared.

Concerning this clone itself: Antigen specificity is unknown.

Researchers ran the assay at a deep level. Only in-frame clones appear in the TCRdb table, and some are missing; sequencing was by immunoSEQ multiplex PCR. The repertoire includes fewer than 400,000 clones, 74% of them detected once, and 10% sits in the top ten. A CD45RA-negative memory subset and a CD45RA+ naive subset were separated from the CD4+ cells. Germline V lookup: CDR1 KGHSH, CDR2 LQKENI. V lost 1 base to trimming and J lost 7 bases, with 20 bases between them. The CDR3 covers 16 residues. The rearrangement joins TRBV18 to TRBJ2-7; possible D gene TRBD1, 7 bases. The sample consisted of memory CD4+ T cells sorted from blood. The sample's subset: CD45RA-negative fraction. This sequence was found in a man aged 30 to 45 in good health. CDR3 nucleotides: TGTGCCAGCTCACCACGGACAGGAGGGACCCTACGGGAGCAGTACTTC. Its translation is CASSPRTGGTLREQYF. The full variable domain, completed using reference TRBV18 and TRBJ2-7, is NAGVMQNPRHLVRRRGQEARLRCSPMKGHSHVYWYRQLPEEGLKFMVYLQKENIIDESGMPKERFSAEFPKEGPSILRIQQVVRGDSAAYFCASSPRTGGTLREQYFGPGTRLTVT.